This T cell receptor beta chain came from a study of T cell responses to AZD1222 COVID-19 vaccine (dated by TCRdb to the early 2020s). With regard to the full study: A total of just over 230 trial participants underwent TCR sequencing, of whom about 210 received two doses of AZD1222 and some 26 received two doses of the MenACWY control vaccine. Enrollment into the trials was organized by age into subgroups of 18-55, 56-69 and 70-plus years, and those subgroups contained about 150, 27 and 61 TCR-sequenced participants, respectively. Overall results and qualifications from the work: Most participants were white British and females outnumbered males, and the authors suggested that clonal diversity may have been underestimated. The vaccine-associated CD4 TCRs covered the entire spike protein, and the dominant responses fell in regions 160-218 and 743-854. In the small 56-69-year group, the increase in depth fell short of significance, most likely because of low power. Reportedly, close to half of the unique spike-specific TCRs recognized epitopes lying outside the regions that are mutated in the B.1.351 and B.1.1.7 variants. After two AZD1222 doses, both the breadth and the depth of spike-specific TCRs were significantly higher than at day 0 and than in MenACWY recipients. Conclusions about previously exposed vaccinees are limited because only five to seven AZD1222 recipients were SARS-CoV-2 seropositive at baseline. Because no day 14 peak-response samples were available, repertoires were characterized only after the peak T cell response.

What this sample's time point label stands for: about 28 days (+/-7) after the second vaccine dose. AZD1222 recipients given second doses at about 4 weeks or at about 12 weeks were pooled, since spike-specific TCR depth and breadth were not found to differ between the two schedules. Samples from vaccinated people were obtained from the UK trials COV001 and COV002, which included a single-blind randomized controlled phase 2/3 trial of AZD1222 (ChAdOx1 nCoV-19) in healthy adults. Trial participant PBMC samples were collected at day 0 and day 28 after the second dose for TCRbeta chain sequencing. Note on this clone: No antigen is known for it. Per-nucleotide qualities are absent, and no much larger clonotype sits a single base away.

The CDR3 regions of human TCRbeta chains were analyzed by immunosequencing. Per the source publication's procedure: Repertoire TCRs were matched against a reference library of SARS-CoV-2-specific TCRs generated with the MIRA antigen-specificity platform. Breadth was defined as the fraction of unique TCRs that were SARS-CoV-2-associated, and depth was defined as the fraction of total T cells that were SARS-CoV-2-associated. Using the MIRA data, each spike-specific TCR was mapped to the spike region that the TCR reacts to and placed in a CD4 or CD8 class. Log10-transformed breadth and depth values were compared by one-way ANOVA with Sidak's multiple comparisons tests. TCRdb took this table from immuneACCESS and kept in-frame rearrangements with V and J called. Such tables lack part of the clones; where checked against another copy, unresolved V genes explain under half of the gap, and the rest is unexplained. D and trimming were read from the DNA, whereas the V and J calls and clone size are those reported in that table. The sample has around 83,000 clones on record, 90% of them singletons. The ten largest clonotypes hold approximately 5% of the sample.

CDR1 MGHDK and CDR2 SYGVNS are derived from the germline V gene. V is pared back by 2 bases and J by 0 bases, with 10 bases lying between the germline termini. The CDR3 goes from the cysteine to the phenylalanine over 15 residues. Kept here is only the CDR3 DNA, which spans 45 bases and is read in frame from base 1. This clonotype was obtained from an adult who received the AZD1222 COVID-19 vaccine. This specimen was peripheral blood, taken 28 days after the second AZD1222 dose. The sequence joins TRBV25-1 to TRBJ1-2; the D gene is perhaps TRBD1, on 5 matching bases. In nucleotide form, the sequence is TGTGCCAGCAGTGAAGGGGCTAAAGCTAACTATGGCTACACCTTC. Its amino acids are CASSEGAKANYGYTF.